The 26 T cell receptor beta chains given below trace back to one sample, sequenced in a study of T cells in Graves' hyperthyroidism and ophthalmopathy. TCR beta CDR3 sequences were amplified from RNA transcripts. An initial round of RT-PCR targeting the TCR CDR3 relied on the HTBI primer set. TCRdb passed the multiplex PCR reads through MiXCR, listing each CDR3 protein once. The sample holds over 500,000 distinct CDR3 sequences, about 16% seen once. The material sequenced was blood. The receptors derive from a woman younger than 45 with Graves' ophthalmopathy.

Written as DNA, the CDR3 is TGTGCCAGCAGCCCACCGGGGGCATCGGGCGAGCAGTACTTC. Protein: CASSPPGASGEQYF. The chain couples TRBV6-1 to TRBJ2-7; D is tentatively TRBD1 or TRBD2 (6 bases each). The germline V gene has CDR1 MNHNS and CDR2 SASEGT. This CDR3 has 14 amino acids. V lost 6 bases and J 6 bases, leaving 18 bases between the germline ends.

This clonotype appeared many times. CDR3 sequence: CASSITANSPLHF. CDR3 in DNA: TGTGCCAGCAGTATCACGGCAAATTCACCCCTCCACTTT. The chain is built from TRBV12-3 or TRBV12-4 and TRBJ1-6; D remains unclear. Trimming shortened V by 5 bases and J by 7 bases, and 9 bases separated the two germline ends. This CDR3 is 13 amino acids long.

This clonotype was observed many times. The rearrangement links TRBV30 to TRBJ2-1, with no clear D. This CDR3 has 14 residues. Trimming stripped 4 bases from V and 0 bases from J, with 10 bases between. Per the germline V gene, CDR1 is GTSNPN and CDR2 is SVGIG (reference sequence). The CDR3 here is CAWTPVSSYNEQFF. CDR3 bases: TGTGCCTGGACGCCGGTGAGCTCCTACAATGAGCAGTTCTTC.

This chain connects TRBV12-3 or TRBV12-4 to TRBJ2-3; 10 bases agree with TRBD2. The CDR3 contains 16 residues. The junction had 5 bases not matched to a gene; V was cut back by 3 bases and J by 2 bases. Written as DNA, the CDR3 is TGTGCCAGCAGTTTTTTCCTAGCGGGAGTCACAGATACGCAGTATTTT. This translates into CASSFFLAGVTDTQYF.

This clonotype is a singleton in its sample. V and J are TRBV7-2 and TRBJ2-1, with D perhaps TRBD1 (6 bases). This CDR3 has 13 amino acids. V was pared by 6 bases and J by 9 bases, with 15 bases between. The germline gives CDR1 SGHTA, CDR2 FQGNSA. The CDR3 loop reads CASSGAYRAEQFF. The CDR3 DNA is TGTGCCAGCAGTGGGGCTTACAGGGCTGAGCAGTTCTTC. The whole variable domain, filled in from reference TRBV7-2 and TRBJ2-1, reads GAGVSQSPSNKVTEKGKDVELRCDPISGHTALYWYRQSLGQGLEFLIYFQGNSAPDKSGLPSDRFSAERTGGSVSTLTIQRTQQEDSAVYLCASSGAYRAEQFFGPGTRLTVL.

The rearrangement links TRBV19 to TRBJ2-5; no firm D call. The CDR3 length is 14 residues. Per the germline V gene, CDR1 is LNHDA and CDR2 is SQIVND (reference sequence). V was pared by 3 bases and J by 2 bases, with 10 bases between. Written as DNA, the CDR3 is TGTGCCAGTAGTATTGACGGCCGGCAAGAGACCCAGTACTTC. Amino acids: CASSIDGRQETQYF.

This chain joins TRBV5-8 and TRBJ2-5; possible D gene TRBD1, 6 bases. This CDR3 comprises 15 residues. Germline CDR1 and CDR2: SGHTS and YDEGEE. V dropped 3 bases and J dropped 3 bases, with 15 bases sitting between them. The DNA for the CDR3 is TGTGCCAGCAGCTGGCCCGACAGGTGGGAAGAGACCCAGTACTTC. Translating gives CASSWPDRWEETQYF.

As regards this clonotype: This clone may be a read error of a much larger clone one base away. CDR3 coding DNA: TGCAGTGCTAGAGATCCCTCTTGGGAGACCCGGTACTTC. Translated: CSARDPSWETRYF. The chain has TRBV20-1 and TRBJ2-5; tentatively, D is TRBD2 (5 bases). The CDR3 has 13 residues. Germline CDR1 reads DFQATT; CDR2 reads SNEGSKA (reference sequence).

V is TRBV19 and J is TRBJ2-7; D is undetermined. The CDR3 covers 15 residues. Germline loops: CDR1 LNHDA, CDR2 SQIVND (reference sequence). Trimming removed 5 bases from V and 3 bases from J, with 17 bases in between. The CDR3 DNA reads as TGTGCCAGTAGTCCGAGACTGAACAGTGGCTACGAGCAGTACTTC. Translation: CASSPRLNSGYEQYF.

The rearrangement links TRBV18 to TRBJ1-6; the D is unclear. CDR1 is KGHSH, CDR2 LQKENI, per germline. This CDR3 region has 14 residues. Between the trimmed V and J ends, which lost 3 bases and 6 bases, there was a span of 9 bases. The CDR3 DNA sequence: TGTGCCAGCTCACCGAGCAGGCTTAATTCACCCCTCCACTTT. Translation gives CASSPSRLNSPLHF. Combining the CDR3 with reference TRBV18 and TRBJ1-6 gives the whole variable domain NAGVMQNPRHLVRRRGQEARLRCSPMKGHSHVYWYRQLPEEGLKFMVYLQKENIIDESGMPKERFSAEFPKEGPSILRIQQVVRGDSAAYFCASSPSRLNSPLHFGNGTRLTVT.

The V gene is TRBV4-2, the J gene TRBJ2-6, with 7 bases aligning to TRBD2. The V segment lost 1 base and the J segment 1 base; nucleotides outside the gene matches: 10. Germline V gene data show CDR1 as LGHNA and CDR2 as YNFKEQ. The CDR3 has 19 amino acids. CDR3 amino acids: CASSQGGEGSLSGANVLTF. The CDR3 DNA reads TGTGCCAGCAGCCAAGGGGGGGAGGGAAGCCTATCTGGGGCCAACGTCCTGACTTTC.

This clonotype was seen at least ten times. V gene TRBV5-1 combines with J gene TRBJ1-1; 7 positions agree with TRBD1. V lost 4 bases to trimming and J lost 1 base; unmatched junction nucleotides: 4. The CDR3 runs 14 residues. CDR1 is SGHRS and CDR2 is YFSETQ in the germline V gene. CDR3 residues: CASSLGGTNTEAFF. DNA for the CDR3: TGCGCCAGCAGCCTAGGGGGCACGAACACTGAAGCTTTCTTT.

A few counts support this clonotype. A read error is possible here, since a much larger clone lies one base away. The chain is built from TRBV12-3 or TRBV12-4 and TRBJ2-7; D is possibly TRBD1 or TRBD2 (5 bases each). CDR3 length: 14 amino acids. Trimming took 3 bases from V and 2 from J, leaving 11 bases between them. CDR3 protein: CASSFPGTTYEQYF. In DNA form, the CDR3 reads TGTGCCAGCAGTTTTCCCGGGACGACCTACGAGCAGTACTTC.

This clonotype has a single count. The chain recombines TRBV15 with TRBJ1-4; 7 positions agree with TRBD1. V was clipped by 2 bases and J by 4 bases; unmatched bases: 4. CDR3 length: 15 residues. From germline, CDR1 is LNHNV and CDR2 YYDKDF (reference sequence). CDR3 amino acids: CATSRRDRFNEKLFF. The CDR3 DNA reads TGTGCCACCAGCAGACGGGACAGATTTAATGAAAAACTGTTTTTT.

This clonotype was counted a few times. The chain employs TRBV25-1 and TRBJ1-1; no clear D gene. The germline V gene encodes CDR1 MGHDK and CDR2 SYGVNS. V was clipped by 6 bases and J by 0 bases, with 8 bases between them. This CDR3 contains 13 residues. CDR3 in amino acids: CASSRVLNTEAFF. The CDR3 DNA sequence: TGTGCCAGCAGCCGGGTACTGAACACTGAAGCTTTCTTT. Looking up the rest from reference TRBV25-1 and TRBJ1-1 gives the full variable domain: EADIYQTPRYLVIGTGKKITLECSQTMGHDKMYWYQQDPGMELHLIHYSYGVNSTEKGDLSSESTVSRIRTEHFPLTLESARPSHTSQYLCASSRVLNTEAFFGQGTRLTVV.

The rearrangement joins TRBV6-1 to TRBJ2-1; either TRBD1 or TRBD2 may fit D (5 bases each). Trimming took off 7 bases at V and 15 bases at J, with 16 bases between the two ends. The CDR3 runs to 11 residues. Germline lookup yields CDR1 MNHNS and CDR2 SASEGT. CDR3 in DNA: TGTGCCAGCACCCTTGGGGGTTCCCTGTTCTTC. Translating it yields CASTLGGSLFF.

This chain links TRBV6-5 with TRBJ2-1, with D unresolved. Trimming took 5 bases from V and 0 from J, leaving 11 bases between them. Germline V gene data show CDR1 as MNHEY and CDR2 as SVGAGI. This CDR3 contains 15 residues. CDR3 loop: CASSRVGNSYNEQFF. The CDR3 nucleotides are TGTGCCAGCAGTCGTGTGGGAAACTCCTACAATGAGCAGTTCTTC.

This chain connects TRBV6-1 to TRBJ1-5, with 7 bases matching TRBD1. This CDR3 is built from 14 residues. Per the germline V gene, CDR1 is MNHNS and CDR2 is SASEGT. The trim removed 3 bases at V and 7 bases at J, leaving 6 bases unmatched. For the CDR3, the DNA is TGTGCCAGCAGTGATAGGGGGCTGAACCAGCCCCAGCATTTT. It yields the protein CASSDRGLNQPQHF.

This clonotype was seen ten or more times. The chain carries TRBV20-1 and TRBJ2-1; D is undetermined. CDR1 DFQATT and CDR2 SNEGSKA come from the germline V gene (reference sequence). This CDR3 has 16 residues. Trimming cost V 4 bases and J 1 base, with 17 bases left between them. The CDR3 nucleotides read TGCAGTGCTACAACGCCTCTTGAAGGATCCTACAATGAGCAGTTCTTC. Translated: CSATTPLEGSYNEQFF.

This clonotype was counted only a few times. The chain couples TRBV19 to TRBJ1-1, with D tentatively TRBD1 (5 bases). This CDR3 is built from 14 residues. From germline, CDR1 is LNHDA and CDR2 SQIVND (reference sequence). Trimming stripped 7 bases from V and 0 bases from J, with 12 bases between. CDR3 coding DNA: TGTGCCAGTACCCAAGAGGGGATGAACACTGAAGCTTTCTTT. Protein: CASTQEGMNTEAFF.

This clonotype was observed a few times. V gene TRBV6-1 combines with J gene TRBJ2-2, with 9 bases identical to TRBD2. Trimming at V came to 8 bases and at J to 4 bases, leaving 14 bases not matched to a gene. Germline V gives CDR1 MNHNS, CDR2 SASEGT. CDR3 length: 17 amino acids. This CDR3 is CASLRRVAGDGTGELFF. DNA for the CDR3: TGTGCCAGCCTAAGGAGGGTAGCGGGAGATGGCACCGGGGAGCTGTTTTTT.

This clonotype was observed a single time. Since a much larger clone is just one base distant, this may be a read error. The J gene is TRBJ2-7, the V gene TRBV28; D uncertain. The J call is in doubt because the DNA end fits TRBJ2-1 better. Germline V gene lookup returns CDR1 MDHEN and CDR2 SYDVKM. The CDR3 spans 13 residues. CDR3 nucleotide sequence: TGTGCCAGCAGCCAGGTCATGTCCTACGAGCAGTTCTTC. This encodes CASSQVMSYEQFF.

This clonotype came up a few times. V usage is TRBV20-1 and J usage is TRBJ2-1; TRBD2 agrees at 7 bases. The CDR3 consists of 14 residues. CDR1 and CDR2 (germline): DFQATT, SNEGSKA (reference sequence). The CDR3 sequence is CSPAGGSSYNEQFF. The DNA of the CDR3 is TGCAGCCCGGCGGGCGGGAGCTCCTACAATGAGCAGTTCTTC.

This clonotype was counted many times. The chain joins TRBV12-3 or TRBV12-4 to TRBJ1-6; D is undetermined. The CDR3 spans 14 residues. V lost 1 base and J 7 bases, leaving 8 bases between the germline ends. CDR3 in amino acids: CASSLVAPNSPLHF. Here the CDR3 DNA reads TGTGCCAGCAGTTTAGTTGCCCCGAATTCACCCCTCCACTTT.

This clonotype was seen at least ten times. The chain combines TRBV20-1 with TRBJ1-1, with 7 bases that match TRBD1. Germline loops: CDR1 DFQATT, CDR2 SNEGSKA (reference sequence). The CDR3 loop spans 16 amino acids. After removal of 0 bases from V and 2 bases from J, the junction contained 9 bases not matched to a gene. CDR3 protein: CSARDPSRGGNTEAFF. The DNA for the CDR3 is TGCAGTGCTAGAGATCCGTCCAGGGGGGGCAACACTGAAGCTTTCTTT.

There are a few counts of this clonotype. The chain carries TRBV19 and TRBJ1-5, with 9 nucleotides matching TRBD1. J lost 2 bases, V lost 8 bases, and 7 bases had no gene match. The CDR3 runs 15 residues. Germline loops: CDR1 LNHDA, CDR2 SQIVND (reference sequence). The CDR3 spells CASRTGARGNQPQHF. The CDR3 nucleotides are TGTGCCAGTCGGACAGGGGCGAGGGGCAATCAGCCCCAGCATTTT. The whole variable domain, filled in from reference TRBV19 and TRBJ1-5, reads DGGITQSPKYLFRKEGQNVTLSCEQNLNHDAMYWYRQDPGQGLRLIYYSQIVNDFQKGDIAEGYSVSREKKESFPLTVTSAQKNPTAFYLCASRTGARGNQPQHFGDGTRLSIL.